Listed here are 25 T cell receptor beta chains from one sample, sequenced in a study of naive and memory T cell subsets (dated by TCRdb to about 2017). Using 3' ligation of a UMI-containing oligonucleotide to TCR cDNA, the study laid out a robust and sensitive protocol to amplify, sequence and analyze TCRs. The library came from 5' RACE. The run used an Illumina MiSeq. The ligated cDNA was amplified in four rounds of PCR with nested alpha and beta constant region primers together with the SP2 primer. The raw public data were reprocessed by TCRdb itself: fastp quality trimming at Q25, MiXCR clonotype calling, in-frame beta chains only. Each CDR3 protein appears once, grouped with its most common genes and DNA. Here the sample has 48,000 or so distinct CDR3 sequences; 4.7% occur a single time. The ten biggest clones cover roughly 0.8% of the sample. These receptor sequences come from a female donor in good health.

This clonotype showed up many times. The gene calls are TRBV19 and TRBJ2-2; TRBD1 aligns across 8 bases. CDR1 is LNHDA, CDR2 SQIVND, per germline (reference sequence). The V gene end was trimmed by 0 bases and the J gene end by 5 bases; junction bases not matched to a gene: 8. CDR3 length: 17 amino acids. The CDR3 sequence: CASSIDLDREGTGELFF. In DNA, the CDR3 is TGTGCCAGTAGTATAGACCTGGACAGGGAAGGGACCGGGGAGCTGTTTTTT.

Here the CDR3 DNA reads TGCAGTGCCAAACGTGGCGGGCAAGACAATGAGCAGTTCTTC. Translation gives CSAKRGGQDNEQFF. This chain joins TRBV20-1 and TRBJ2-1, with D possibly matching TRBD2 (5 bases). The germline V gene has CDR1 DFQATT and CDR2 SNEGSKA (reference sequence). V was trimmed by 6 bases and J by 5 bases, leaving 17 bases between them. The length of the CDR3 is 14 residues.

This clonotype was seen many times. The chain carries TRBV6-5 and TRBJ1-5; weak D call: TRBD1 (6 bases). With 2 bases removed from V and 3 bases from J, the gap between germline ends came to 17 bases. The CDR3 consists of 17 residues. Germline lookup yields CDR1 MNHEY and CDR2 SVGAGI. CDR3 bases: TGTGCCAGCAGTTACGGTAGGGGCAGGGGCGCCAATCAGCCCCAGCATTTT. As protein: CASSYGRGRGANQPQHF.

This clonotype was recorded many times. V gene TRBV7-2 combines with J gene TRBJ2-7; D possibly matches TRBD1 or TRBD2 (5 bases each). Trimming shortened V by 2 bases and J by 2 bases, and 16 bases separated the two germline ends. CDR1 and CDR2 from the germline V gene are SGHTA and FQGNSA. CDR3 size: 16 residues. For the CDR3, the DNA is TGTGCCAGCAGCTTAATCGGGGCGCGTACCACCTACGAGCAGTACTTC. It yields the protein CASSLIGARTTYEQYF.

This clonotype was counted ten times or more. V is TRBV5-4 and J is TRBJ1-1, with D tentatively TRBD1 (5 bases). The CDR3 spans 14 residues. The germline V gene has CDR1 SGHNT and CDR2 YYREEE (reference sequence). V lost 4 bases, J lost 4 bases, and 14 bases lay in between. CDR3 residues: CASSRGDWGTEAFF. The DNA of the CDR3 is TGTGCCAGCAGCCGGGGGGATTGGGGCACTGAAGCTTTCTTT.

The sample holds many counts of this clonotype. V and J are TRBV29-1 and TRBJ1-3; D possibly corresponds to TRBD1 (5 bases). The V end was cut by 3 bases, the J end by 2 bases, with 8 bases between. The CDR3 extends over 13 amino acids. Germline values: CDR1 SQVTM, CDR2 ANQGSEA. CDR3 region: CSVDQGAGNTIYF. The CDR3, as DNA: TGCAGCGTTGATCAGGGTGCTGGAAACACCATATATTTT.

The chain links TRBV3-1 to TRBJ2-5, with D possibly TRBD2 on 5 matching bases. The CDR3 length is 14 residues. V lost 4 bases to trimming and J lost 5 bases, with 14 bases between them. The germline V gene encodes CDR1 LGHDT and CDR2 YNNKEL (reference sequence). The CDR3 DNA reads TGTGCCAGCAGCCCCGGGATTCTGGGGGAGACCCAGTACTTC. Protein sequence: CASSPGILGETQYF.

Ten or more counts support this clonotype. The chain employs TRBV7-8 and TRBJ2-7, with 9 positions matching TRBD1. Trimming removed 3 bases from V and 0 bases from J; junction bases left unmatched: 12. The CDR3 has 18 residues. CDR1 is SGHVS, CDR2 FQNEAQ, per germline. The CDR3 DNA is TGTGCCAGCAGCTTGGGGACAGGGAGTAGGCGGAGCTCCTACGAGCAGTACTTC. It specifies CASSLGTGSRRSSYEQYF.

This clonotype was detected many times. The rearrangement links TRBV28 to TRBJ2-5, with D possibly being TRBD1 (7 bases). The CDR3 runs 15 residues. Germline V lookup: CDR1 MDHEN, CDR2 SYDVKM. The ends were cut back, 6 bases at V and 4 bases at J, with 18 bases in the middle. Here the CDR3 DNA reads TGTGCCAGCAGCCCCAGGGGGGCGGTAAGAGAGACCCAGTACTTC. Encoded protein: CASSPRGAVRETQYF.

In this sample, this clonotype turned up a few times. V and J are TRBV5-6 and TRBJ2-3; D gene ambiguous. CDR3 length: 16 residues. Trimming took 1 base from V and 2 from J, leaving 14 bases between them. Germline V gene data show CDR1 as SGHDT and CDR2 as YYEEEE. The CDR3, as DNA: TGTGCCAGCAGCTTGTGGAGCGTTGGGTACACAGATACGCAGTATTTT. It translates to CASSLWSVGYTDTQYF.

This clonotype appeared many times. The rearrangement joins TRBV25-1 to TRBJ1-2; no clear D. The V end lost 6 bases, the J end lost 0 bases, and 14 bases lay between the germline ends. This CDR3 is 15 amino acids long. The germline V gene encodes CDR1 MGHDK and CDR2 SYGVNS. CDR3: CASSTPRLTNYGYTF. CDR3 DNA: TGTGCCAGCAGCACCCCCCGTCTCACTAACTATGGCTACACCTTC.

Only a few counts were recorded for this clonotype. This may stem from a read error, because a much larger clone lies one nucleotide away. V usage is TRBV3-1 and J usage is TRBJ1-1; D is ambiguous. Trimming pared 4 bases from V and 1 base from J, leaving 7 bases between. The CDR3 length is 13 residues. Germline assignment: CDR1 LGHDT and CDR2 YNNKEL (reference sequence). In nucleotides, the CDR3 is TGTGCCAGCAGCCGACCAAGGAACACTGAAGCTTTCTTT. As protein: CASSRPRNTEAFF.

In this sample, this clonotype turned up many times. The chain joins TRBV29-1 to TRBJ2-3, with TRBD2 matching over 7 bases. V shed 1 base and J 3 bases; nucleotides not matched to a gene: 10. Germline V gene data show CDR1 as SQVTM and CDR2 as ANQGSEA. This CDR3 comprises 16 residues. The CDR3 DNA follows: TGCAGCGTTGAAGCCAGCAGGGAGGGCCCAACAGATACGCAGTATTTT. Translating it yields CSVEASREGPTDTQYF.

This clonotype was detected ten times or more. The V and J genes are TRBV29-1 and TRBJ2-5; D is ambiguous. The length of the CDR3 is 13 residues. Per germline, CDR1 SQVTM and CDR2 ANQGSEA. V was clipped by 2 bases and J by 1 base, with 8 bases between them. This CDR3 is CSVETNSQETQYF. The DNA of the CDR3 is TGCAGCGTTGAAACGAACAGCCAAGAGACCCAGTACTTC.

This clonotype has ten or more counts. The rearrangement joins TRBV5-5 to TRBJ2-1; 10 positions match TRBD2. Germline trimming cut 4 bases from V and 1 base from J; bases unmatched to any gene: 5. Germline V gene data show CDR1 as SGHKS and CDR2 as YYEKEE (reference sequence). The CDR3 sequence is 16 residues long. CDR3 loop: CASSPASGSSYNEQFF. In nucleotides, the CDR3 is TGTGCCAGCAGCCCCGCTAGCGGGAGTTCCTACAATGAGCAGTTCTTC.

This clonotype was found a few times. The V call is TRBV19, the J call TRBJ2-3; TRBD1 matches at 7 bases. Unmatched junction bases numbered 3, after V lost 3 bases and J lost 6 bases. Germline V gives CDR1 LNHDA, CDR2 SQIVND (reference sequence). The CDR3 runs to 13 residues. The CDR3 bases are TGTGCCAGTAGTATCGGGACAGTTGATACGCAGTATTTT. This gives the protein CASSIGTVDTQYF.

In its sample, this clonotype was seen many times. The chain has TRBV7-3 and TRBJ1-1; 7 nucleotides align to TRBD1. V lost 5 bases, J lost 1 base, and 4 bases stayed unmatched. The germline CDR1 and CDR2 sequences are SGHTA and FQGTGA. The CDR3 loop spans 14 amino acids. The CDR3 here is CASSPTGRNTEAFF. The CDR3 DNA sequence: TGTGCCAGCAGCCCGACAGGGCGGAACACTGAAGCTTTCTTT.

This clonotype occurred many times. This sequence joins TRBV19 and TRBJ2-2; a possible D gene is TRBD2 (6 bases). Trimming left V 7 bases short and J 1 base short, with 13 bases between. Per the germline V gene, CDR1 is LNHDA and CDR2 is SQIVND (reference sequence). The CDR3 totals 15 residues. The CDR3 nucleotides are TGTGCCAGTACGACCGGGACTCTGAACACCGGGGAGCTGTTTTTT. Protein sequence: CASTTGTLNTGELFF.

In its sample, this clonotype was seen many times. The J gene is TRBJ1-5, the V gene TRBV28; the match to TRBD1 covers 9 bases. This CDR3 spans 15 amino acids. The V gene end was trimmed by 6 bases and the J gene end by 3 bases; junction bases not matched to a gene: 6. Germline V gene lookup returns CDR1 MDHEN and CDR2 SYDVKM. This CDR3 reads CASRLQGAINQPQHF. CDR3 in DNA: TGTGCCAGCAGATTACAGGGGGCGATCAATCAGCCCCAGCATTTT. The full variable domain, rest sourced from reference TRBV28 and TRBJ1-5, is DVKVTQSSRYLVKRTGEKVFLECVQDMDHENMFWYRQDPGLGLRLIYFSYDVKMKEKGDIPEGYSVSREKKERFSLILESASTNQTSMYLCASRLQGAINQPQHFGDGTRLSIL.

This clonotype came up many times. This chain links TRBV7-2 with TRBJ2-5; D not resolved. The CDR3 is 13 residues long. Trimming stripped 1 base from V and 2 bases from J, with 5 bases between. Germline assignment: CDR1 SGHTA and CDR2 FQGNSA. DNA for the CDR3: TGTGCCAGCAGCTTAGGTCGACAAGAGACCCAGTACTTC. It specifies CASSLGRQETQYF. Complete variable domain (other parts from reference TRBV7-2 and TRBJ2-5): GAGVSQSPSNKVTEKGKDVELRCDPISGHTALYWYRQSLGQGLEFLIYFQGNSAPDKSGLPSDRFSAERTGGSVSTLTIQRTQQEDSAVYLCASSLGRQETQYFGPGTRLLVL.

Comments on this clonotype: A much larger clone lies a single base off, so this may be a read error. This chain links TRBV11-3 with TRBJ2-1, with D uncertain. This CDR3 contains 15 residues. Germline CDR1 and CDR2: SGHNT and YENEEA. The chain's CDR3 is CASSSGAVSYNGQFF. CDR3 coding DNA: TGTGCCAGCAGCTCCGGTGCGGTCTCCTACAATGGGCAGTTCTTC.

This clonotype was picked up many times. V usage is TRBV19 and J usage is TRBJ2-7, with TRBD2 identical over 7 bases. The germline V gene has CDR1 LNHDA and CDR2 SQIVND (reference sequence). The CDR3 has 17 residues. The ends lost 3 bases at V and 2 bases at J; junction bases unmatched: 13. The CDR3 reads CASSMRFGGSVTYEQYF. CDR3 bases: TGTGCCAGTAGTATGCGGTTCGGCGGGAGCGTGACCTACGAGCAGTACTTC. The whole variable domain, filled in from reference TRBV19 and TRBJ2-7, reads DGGITQSPKYLFRKEGQNVTLSCEQNLNHDAMYWYRQDPGQGLRLIYYSQIVNDFQKGDIAEGYSVSREKKESFPLTVTSAQKNPTAFYLCASSMRFGGSVTYEQYFGPGTRLTVT.

The CDR3 bases are TGTGCCAGTAGCTGGACAGGGACTGGCAATCAGCCCCAGCATTTT. It specifies CASSWTGTGNQPQHF. The chain uses TRBV19 and TRBJ1-5; 8 bases align to TRBD1. The CDR3 is 15 amino acids. The V segment lost 6 bases and the J segment 2 bases; nucleotides outside the gene matches: 6. Germline CDR1 reads LNHDA; CDR2 reads SQIVND (reference sequence).

This clonotype was recorded at least ten times. The CDR3 coding sequence is TGTGCCAGTAGTATTATCGGGGGGGCGCTTCGTGACACTGAAGCTTTCTTT. Protein: CASSIIGGALRDTEAFF. V and J are TRBV19 and TRBJ1-1; possibly TRBD1 for D (6 bases). Trimming pared 3 bases from V and 3 bases from J, leaving 20 bases between. CDR1 and CDR2 (germline): LNHDA, SQIVND (reference sequence). The CDR3 contains 17 residues. Drawing the rest from reference TRBV19 and TRBJ1-1, the complete variable domain is DGGITQSPKYLFRKEGQNVTLSCEQNLNHDAMYWYRQDPGQGLRLIYYSQIVNDFQKGDIAEGYSVSREKKESFPLTVTSAQKNPTAFYLCASSIIGGALRDTEAFFGQGTRLTVV.

This clonotype was detected ten times or more. The genes are TRBV19 and TRBJ1-4, with unresolved D. This CDR3 has 14 amino acids. Trimming took 1 base from V and 8 from J, leaving 11 bases between them. CDR1 and CDR2 (germline): LNHDA, SQIVND (reference sequence). The CDR3 spells CASSIGGLVEKLFF. The CDR3 coding sequence is TGTGCCAGTAGTATAGGAGGGCTCGTCGAAAAACTGTTTTTT.